This entry lists 9 T cell receptor beta chains sequenced from one sample in a study of blood T cells in healthy people across ages. The authors ran a second PCR of roughly 6 to 11 cycles using a sample-barcoded 5' primer and a J-beta primer mix. A single record per CDR3 protein comes from TCRdb applying MiXCR to the 5' RACE reads. The profile shows approximately 880,000 distinct CDR3 sequences, about 48% of them singletons. The sequencing sample was made of blood. Every receptor here comes from a man in his thirties or forties in good health.

The V and J genes are TRBV12-3 or TRBV12-4 and TRBJ2-1; 7 bases align to TRBD2. The junction had 10 bases not matched to a gene; V was cut back by 6 bases and J by 5 bases. The CDR3 contains 15 residues. The CDR3 DNA sequence: TGTGCCAGCAGAGGGGACTATATTCCCGACAATGAGCAGTTCTTC. It specifies CASRGDYIPDNEQFF.

This rearrangement joins TRBV28 to TRBJ1-5, with TRBD1 matching over 9 bases. Losses at the gene ends were 1 base for V and 4 bases for J; bases not matched to a gene: 11. Germline CDR1 and CDR2: MDHEN and SYDVKM. CDR3 length: 18 amino acids. CDR3 sequence (DNA): TGTGCCAGCAGTTTATTACAGGGGGCGGCAATGTGGAATCAGCCCCAGCATTTT. Amino acid sequence: CASSLLQGAAMWNQPQHF.

This clonotype was observed a few times. V is TRBV5-1 and J is TRBJ2-3, with TRBD1 matching 8 bases. Germline CDR1 and CDR2: SGHRS and YFSETQ. V gave up 4 bases and J gave up 5 bases; unmatched junction bases: 3. CDR3 length equals 13 residues. In nucleotides, the CDR3 is TGCGCCAGCAGCATGACAGGGGAAGATACGCAGTATTTT. It specifies CASSMTGEDTQYF.

The genes are TRBV12-3 or TRBV12-4 and TRBJ2-2; a possible D gene is TRBD2 (7 bases). The V and J ends lost 9 bases and 0 bases respectively, with 14 bases between them. The CDR3 has 15 amino acids. The CDR3: CASREGGANTGELFF. CDR3 DNA: TGTGCCAGTCGTGAGGGGGGGGCGAACACCGGGGAGCTGTTTTTT.

This clonotype has a handful of counts. The V and J genes are TRBV7-9 and TRBJ1-2; 8 bases agree with TRBD1. V was clipped by 1 base and J by 5 bases; unmatched bases: 6. Germline lookup yields CDR1 SEHNR and CDR2 FQNEAQ (reference sequence). The CDR3 is 15 residues long. CDR3 protein: CASSLGSRGLYGYTF. The CDR3 nucleotides are TGTGCCAGCAGCTTAGGTTCCAGGGGGCTTTATGGCTACACCTTC.

The table lists this clonotype with many counts. Just one base apart from a much larger clone, this may be a read error. The chain has TRBV29-1 and TRBJ2-7; D remains ambiguous. The CDR3 spans 11 residues. The V and J ends lost 7 bases and 2 bases respectively, with 9 bases between them. Germline-derived CDR1 and CDR2 are SQVTM and ANQGSEA. In DNA form, the CDR3 reads TGCAGCGGTGCATCCGCCTACGAGCAGTACTTC. Translated: CSGASAYEQYF.

This clonotype was counted between two and nine times. The chain links TRBV6-2 or TRBV6-3 to TRBJ2-4, with 11 bases that match TRBD2. The CDR3 length is 16 residues. Germline CDR1 and CDR2: MNHEY and SVGEGT. With 4 bases clipped from V and 7 bases from J, the junction kept 9 bases outside the gene matches. The CDR3 DNA is TGTGCCAGCAGTTCGACCCGGACTAGCGGGCGGAACATTCAGTACTTC. Its translation: CASSSTRTSGRNIQYF.

On this clonotype: A junction boundary mismatches the germline segment, possibly from a read error. The chain recombines TRBV6-6 with TRBJ2-1; 9 bases fit TRBD2. This CDR3 has 17 amino acids. Germline CDR1 reads MNHNY; CDR2 reads SVGAGI (reference sequence). The CDR3 reads CACSPPGSGGSYNEQFF. CDR3 DNA: TGTGCCTGCAGTCCTCCGGGTAGCGGGGGCTCCTACAATGAGCAGTTCTTC.

The count of this clonotype is one. V gene TRBV28 combines with J gene TRBJ2-4; D gene unclear. V was trimmed by 11 bases and J by 0 bases, leaving 5 bases between them. CDR1 and CDR2 (germline): MDHEN, SYDVKM. The CDR3 length is 11 residues. The CDR3 sequence is CAGVAKNIQYF. CDR3 sequence (DNA): TGTGCCGGCGTAGCCAAAAACATTCAGTACTTC.